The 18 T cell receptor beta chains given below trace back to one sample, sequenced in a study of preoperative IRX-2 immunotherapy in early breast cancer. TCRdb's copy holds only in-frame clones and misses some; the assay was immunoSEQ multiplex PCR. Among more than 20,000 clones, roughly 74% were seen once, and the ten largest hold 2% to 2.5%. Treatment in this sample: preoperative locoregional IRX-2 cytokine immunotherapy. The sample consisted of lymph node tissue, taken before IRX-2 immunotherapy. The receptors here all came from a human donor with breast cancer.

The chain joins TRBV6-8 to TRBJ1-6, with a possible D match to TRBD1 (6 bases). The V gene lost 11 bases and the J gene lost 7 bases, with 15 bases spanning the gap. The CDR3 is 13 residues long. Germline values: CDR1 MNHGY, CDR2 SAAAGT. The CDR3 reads CAVKGQGNSPLHF. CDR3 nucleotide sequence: TGTGCCGTGAAAGGGCAGGGGAATTCACCCCTCCACTTT.

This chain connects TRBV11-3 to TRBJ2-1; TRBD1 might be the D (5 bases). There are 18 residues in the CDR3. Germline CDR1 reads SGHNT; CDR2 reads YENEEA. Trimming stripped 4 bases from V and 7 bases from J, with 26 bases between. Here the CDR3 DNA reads TGTGCCAGCAGCTCCCTCAGGAAAACAGGTAGAACCCTAAATGAGCAGTTCTTC. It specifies CASSSLRKTGRTLNEQFF.

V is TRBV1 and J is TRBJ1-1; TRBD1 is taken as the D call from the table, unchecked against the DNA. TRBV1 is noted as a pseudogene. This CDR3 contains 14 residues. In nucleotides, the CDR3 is TGCGCCAGCAGCCGACTTACAGGGTTGGGTGAAGCTTTCTTT. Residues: CASSRLTGLGEAFF.

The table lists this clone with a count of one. CDR3 region: CAWSLLARSEQFF. The CDR3 bases are TGTGCCTGGAGTTTGTTAGCCAGATCTGAGCAGTTCTTC. The chain uses TRBV30 and TRBJ2-1; D is uncertain. Deletions cut 2 bases from V and 9 bases from J, with 14 bases between. Germline V lookup: CDR1 GTSNPN, CDR2 SVGIG (reference sequence). This CDR3 spans 13 amino acids.

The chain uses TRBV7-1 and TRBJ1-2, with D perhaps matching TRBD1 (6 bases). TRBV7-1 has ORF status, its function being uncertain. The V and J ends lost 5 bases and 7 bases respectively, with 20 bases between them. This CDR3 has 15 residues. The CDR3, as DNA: TGTGCCAGCAGCCTCCTCGCTGGGGGGGGCTCTGGCTACACCTTC. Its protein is CASSLLAGGGSGYTF.

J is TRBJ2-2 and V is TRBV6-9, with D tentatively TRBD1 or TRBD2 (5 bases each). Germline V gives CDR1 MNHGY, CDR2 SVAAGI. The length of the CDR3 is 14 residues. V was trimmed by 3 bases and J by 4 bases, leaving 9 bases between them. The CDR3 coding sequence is TGTGCCAGCAGTTACGAGGGGTTCACCGGGGAGCTGTTTTTT. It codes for CASSYEGFTGELFF.

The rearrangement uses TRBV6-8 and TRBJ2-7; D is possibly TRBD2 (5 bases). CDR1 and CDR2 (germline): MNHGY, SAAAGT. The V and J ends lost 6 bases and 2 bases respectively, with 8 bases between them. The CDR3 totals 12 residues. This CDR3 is CASRRDAYEQYF. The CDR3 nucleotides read TGTGCCAGCAGGAGGGATGCCTACGAGCAGTACTTC.

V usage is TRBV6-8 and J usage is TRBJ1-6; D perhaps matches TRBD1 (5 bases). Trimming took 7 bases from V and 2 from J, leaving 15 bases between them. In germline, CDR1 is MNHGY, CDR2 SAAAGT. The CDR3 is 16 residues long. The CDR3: CASTRGGYPYNSPLHF. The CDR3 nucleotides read TGTGCCAGCACTCGGGGGGGGTACCCCTATAATTCACCCCTCCACTTT.

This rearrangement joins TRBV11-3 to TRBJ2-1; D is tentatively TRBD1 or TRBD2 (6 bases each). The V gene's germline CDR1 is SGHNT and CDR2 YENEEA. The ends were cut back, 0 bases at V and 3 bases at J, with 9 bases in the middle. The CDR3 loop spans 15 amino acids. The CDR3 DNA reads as TGTGCCAGCAGCTTAGATCGGGGGCACTACAATGAGCAGTTCTTC. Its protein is CASSLDRGHYNEQFF.

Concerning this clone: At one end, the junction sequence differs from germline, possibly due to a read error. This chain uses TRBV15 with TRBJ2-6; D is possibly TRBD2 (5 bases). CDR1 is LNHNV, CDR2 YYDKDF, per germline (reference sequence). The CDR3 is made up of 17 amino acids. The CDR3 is CASSLGGLSSGANVLTF. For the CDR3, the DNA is TGTGCCAGCAGCTTAGGAGGACTGAGCTCTGGGGCCAACGTCCTGACTTTC.

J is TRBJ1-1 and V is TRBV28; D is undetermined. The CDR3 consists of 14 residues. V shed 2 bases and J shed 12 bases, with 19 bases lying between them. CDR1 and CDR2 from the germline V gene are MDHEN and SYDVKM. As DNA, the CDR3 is TGTGCCAGCAGTTTAACCCCTTCAGGCTATGGCACTTTCTTT. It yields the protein CASSLTPSGYGTFF.

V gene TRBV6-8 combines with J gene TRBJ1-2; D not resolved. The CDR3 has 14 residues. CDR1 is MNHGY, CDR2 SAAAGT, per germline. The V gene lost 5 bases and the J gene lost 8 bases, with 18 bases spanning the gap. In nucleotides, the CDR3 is TGTGCCAGCAGTCCGTTTGTGGCCTCGGGAGGCTACACCTTC. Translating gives CASSPFVASGGYTF.

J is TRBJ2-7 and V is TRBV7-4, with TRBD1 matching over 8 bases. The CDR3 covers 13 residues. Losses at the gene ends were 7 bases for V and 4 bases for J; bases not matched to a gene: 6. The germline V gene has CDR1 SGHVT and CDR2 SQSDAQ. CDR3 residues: CASTRDRWYEQYF. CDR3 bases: TGTGCCAGCACCCGGGACAGGTGGTACGAGCAGTACTTC.

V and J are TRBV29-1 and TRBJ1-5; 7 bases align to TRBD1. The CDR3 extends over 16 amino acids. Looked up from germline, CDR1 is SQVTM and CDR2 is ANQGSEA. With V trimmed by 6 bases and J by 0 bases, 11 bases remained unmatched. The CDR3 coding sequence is TGCAGCGTGGAACAAGCCACAGGGGATAGCAATCAGCCCCAGCATTTT. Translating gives CSVEQATGDSNQPQHF.

CDR3 nucleotide sequence: TGTGCCAGCAGCTTAGACCTCGGTAATGAAAAACTGTTTTTT. It codes for CASSLDLGNEKLFF. V usage is TRBV11-3 and J usage is TRBJ1-4; D not resolved. Deletions cut 0 bases from V and 4 bases from J, with 6 bases between. CDR1 and CDR2 (germline): SGHNT, YENEEA. CDR3 length equals 14 residues.

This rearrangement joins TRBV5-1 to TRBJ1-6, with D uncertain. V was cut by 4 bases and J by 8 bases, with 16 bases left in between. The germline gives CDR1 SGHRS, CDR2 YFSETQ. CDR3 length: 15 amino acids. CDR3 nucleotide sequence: TGCGCCAGCAGCACCAGGACTACGAGAGATTCACCCCTCCACTTT. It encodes CASSTRTTRDSPLHF.

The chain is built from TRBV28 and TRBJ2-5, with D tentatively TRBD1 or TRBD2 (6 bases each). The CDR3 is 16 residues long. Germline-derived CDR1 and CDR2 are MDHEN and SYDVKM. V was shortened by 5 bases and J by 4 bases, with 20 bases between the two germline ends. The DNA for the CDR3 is TGTGCCAGCAGTCCGCGATCGTGGGGGGCATCAGAGACCCAGTACTTC. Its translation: CASSPRSWGASETQYF. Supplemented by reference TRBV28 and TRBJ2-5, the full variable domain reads DVKVTQSSRYLVKRTGEKVFLECVQDMDHENMFWYRQDPGLGLRLIYFSYDVKMKEKGDIPEGYSVSREKKERFSLILESASTNQTSMYLCASSPRSWGASETQYFGPGTRLLVL.

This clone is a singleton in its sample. CDR3 residues: CAGLDRGGRQTQNTEAFF. DNA of the CDR3: TGTGCCGGGCTGGACAGGGGGGGAAGGCAGACCCAGAACACTGAAGCTTTCTTT. The chain has TRBV30 and TRBJ1-1, with 10 bases that match TRBD1. The V segment lost 8 bases and the J segment 1 base; nucleotides outside the gene matches: 19. CDR1 GTSNPN and CDR2 SVGIG come from the germline V gene (reference sequence). The CDR3 length is 18 residues.